These 27 T cell receptor beta chains originate from one sample sequenced in a study of identical twins. MiXCR, applied by TCRdb to the 5' RACE reads, yields one record per CDR3 protein. Of hundreds of thousands of distinct CDR3 sequences in the sample, 10% to 15% were seen once. This same sample was also taken into another study, of yellow fever vaccine responses in identical twins.

Sequencing used PBMCs. The receptors derive from a woman aged 18-30 years in good health.

This clonotype was detected many times. V is TRBV29-1 and J is TRBJ2-7; TRBD1 agrees at 8 bases. Germline V gene sequence: CDR1 SQVTM, CDR2 ANQGSEA. There are 15 residues in the CDR3. V gave up 2 bases and J gave up 0 bases; unmatched junction bases: 6. The CDR3: CSVEQQGGSSYEQYF. Written as DNA, the CDR3 is TGCAGCGTTGAACAACAGGGGGGAAGCTCCTACGAGCAGTACTTC.

The rearrangement links TRBV29-1 to TRBJ2-1; 9 bases map to TRBD1. Germline CDR1 is SQVTM and CDR2 is ANQGSEA. Trimming cost V 4 bases and J 6 bases; bases outside gene matches: 10. The CDR3 spans 15 residues. CDR3 residues: CSVASGTGRSNEQFF. The CDR3 region has the DNA TGCAGCGTTGCATCCGGGACAGGGCGCAGCAATGAGCAGTTCTTC.

V is TRBV5-1 and J is TRBJ2-6, with D uncertain. The ends were cut back, 6 bases at V and 0 bases at J, with 13 bases in the middle. The CDR3 has 16 amino acids. The germline CDR1 and CDR2 sequences are SGHRS and YFSETQ. In nucleotides, the CDR3 is TGCGCCAGCACTCTAACAGAAAACTCTGGGGCCAACGTCCTGACTTTC. It codes for CASTLTENSGANVLTF.

This chain uses TRBV7-9 with TRBJ2-2; D gene uncertain. CDR1 is SEHNR, CDR2 FQNEAQ, per germline (reference sequence). The CDR3 is 15 amino acids. Trimming shortened V by 1 base and J by 4 bases, and 10 bases separated the two germline ends. The CDR3 protein is CASSLDRVTTGELFF. The CDR3 DNA reads as TGTGCCAGCAGCTTAGATCGGGTGACCACCGGGGAGCTGTTTTTT.

This clonotype was observed many times. V is TRBV28 and J is TRBJ1-5, with TRBD1 matching over 7 bases. Looked up from germline, CDR1 is MDHEN and CDR2 is SYDVKM. After removal of 5 bases from V and 7 bases from J, the junction contained 5 bases not matched to a gene. CDR3 length equals 13 residues. The CDR3 protein is CASSADRVQPQHF. CDR3 sequence (DNA): TGTGCCAGCAGTGCCGACAGGGTACAGCCCCAGCATTTT.

The J gene is TRBJ1-5, the V gene TRBV6-2 or TRBV6-3; tentative D call: TRBD1 (5 bases). The CDR3 contains 15 residues. Germline CDR1 MNHEY, CDR2 SVGEGT. V lost 0 bases, J lost 5 bases, and 11 bases lay in between. The CDR3 loop reads CASSYSIWGDQPQHF. The CDR3, as DNA: TGTGCCAGCAGTTACTCGATATGGGGCGATCAGCCCCAGCATTTT.

This clonotype was recorded many times. The V and J genes are TRBV5-5 and TRBJ1-2; 7 bases agree with TRBD1. CDR1 is SGHKS, CDR2 YYEKEE, per germline (reference sequence). The ends lost 1 base at V and 3 bases at J; junction bases unmatched: 12. The CDR3 has 17 residues. The CDR3 reads CASSLRAGTVGDYGYTF. CDR3 DNA sequence: TGTGCCAGCAGCTTGAGGGCGGGGACAGTTGGTGACTATGGCTACACCTTC.

This chain links TRBV20-1 with TRBJ1-1; a weak D match, TRBD1 (6 bases). V lost 0 bases, J lost 5 bases, and 13 bases lay in between. This CDR3 region has 14 residues. Germline V gives CDR1 DFQATT, CDR2 SNEGSKA (reference sequence). DNA for the CDR3: TGCAGTGCTAGAGAACGGGGGCCGCTAACTGAAGCTTTCTTT. Its protein is CSARERGPLTEAFF.

This clonotype was counted between two and nine times. This chain uses TRBV7-9 with TRBJ1-4; D gene unclear. Germline V lookup: CDR1 SEHNR, CDR2 FQNEAQ (reference sequence). The CDR3 is 14 residues long. Trimming took 5 bases from V and 5 from J, leaving 12 bases between them. The DNA of the CDR3 is TGTGCCAGCAGCCCAGTCAAGGGAAATGAAAAACTGTTTTTT. Translating it yields CASSPVKGNEKLFF.

The rearrangement uses TRBV24-1 and TRBJ1-2; D uncertain. The CDR3 runs to 14 residues. The germline V and J ends were trimmed by 6 bases and 3 bases, with 13 bases remaining between them. Germline V gene data show CDR1 as KGHDR and CDR2 as SFDVKD. The CDR3 coding sequence is TGTGCCACCAGTCGGTCGGCATATGACTATGGCTACACCTTC. The encoded protein is CATSRSAYDYGYTF.

This clonotype was found a few times. The chain joins TRBV20-1 to TRBJ2-1; 9 bases line up with TRBD2. The CDR3 loop spans 18 amino acids. V lost 3 bases, J lost 2 bases, and 14 bases stayed unmatched. CDR1 and CDR2 (germline): DFQATT, SNEGSKA (reference sequence). The DNA of the CDR3 is TGCAGTGCTAGTGCCGTAACTAGCGGGTCTTATACCTACAATGAGCAGTTCTTC. Translated, it gives CSASAVTSGSYTYNEQFF.

The chain employs TRBV5-1 and TRBJ2-3; D unclear. The CDR3 has 16 residues. In germline, CDR1 is SGHRS, CDR2 YFSETQ. The V gene lost 2 bases and the J gene lost 2 bases, with 15 bases spanning the gap. The CDR3 nucleotides are TGCGCCAGCAGCTTAGGTACCGCATTTCCCACAGATACGCAGTATTTT. This sequence encodes CASSLGTAFPTDTQYF.

At least ten counts were recorded for this clonotype. The genes are TRBV12-3 or TRBV12-4 and TRBJ1-4, with 8 bases aligning to TRBD1. Trimming cost V 6 bases and J 10 bases; bases outside gene matches: 7. CDR3 length: 13 residues. The CDR3 DNA reads as TGTGCCAGCAGCCCGGACAGGGTTGGAAAACTGTTTTTT. Its protein product is CASSPDRVGKLFF.

Many counts were recorded for this clonotype. The V and J genes are TRBV4-2 and TRBJ2-5; 11 bases align to TRBD2. Trimming cost V 2 bases and J 1 base; bases outside gene matches: 9. Germline V CDR1 and CDR2: LGHNA, YNFKEQ. The CDR3 is 18 residues long. CDR3 sequence: CASSQTSGGLGIQETQYF. In DNA, the CDR3 is TGTGCCAGCAGCCAAACTAGCGGGGGCCTTGGAATCCAAGAGACCCAGTACTTC.

The sample holds many counts of this clonotype. V gene TRBV5-6 combines with J gene TRBJ2-3; D might be TRBD1 (5 bases). The germline V and J ends were trimmed by 0 bases and 5 bases, with 13 bases remaining between them. The CDR3 extends over 15 amino acids. Germline-derived CDR1 and CDR2 are SGHDT and YYEEEE. The CDR3 DNA reads as TGTGCCAGCAGCTTGGAGGGGAAAAGACGAGATACGCAGTATTTT. Translated: CASSLEGKRRDTQYF.

V gene TRBV3-1 combines with J gene TRBJ1-2; D is unresolved. The CDR3 spans 16 residues. Trimming pared 0 bases from V and 4 bases from J, leaving 15 bases between. CDR1 and CDR2 (germline): LGHDT, YNNKEL (reference sequence). In nucleotides, the CDR3 is TGTGCCAGCAGCCAAGACCCACAGCGGTTCTTCTATGGCTACACCTTC. This encodes CASSQDPQRFFYGYTF.

The V and J genes are TRBV2 and TRBJ1-5; D perhaps matches TRBD1 (5 bases). Trimming took 4 bases from V and 1 from J, leaving 14 bases between them. Germline V gives CDR1 SNHLY, CDR2 FYNNEI. CDR3 size: 16 residues. This chain's CDR3 is CASSVTGGVSNQPQHF. The CDR3 coding sequence is TGTGCCAGCAGTGTCACGGGGGGGGTGAGCAATCAGCCCCAGCATTTT.

CDR3 amino acids: CASSLARTTLDRVRGNEQFF. In nucleotides, the CDR3 is TGTGCCAGCAGTTTAGCCCGAACTACCCTAGACAGGGTGAGGGGCAATGAGCAGTTCTTC. The chain combines TRBV12-3 or TRBV12-4 with TRBJ2-1, with 7 bases identical to TRBD1. The junction had 20 bases not matched to a gene; V was cut back by 0 bases and J by 6 bases. The CDR3 has 20 amino acids.

The chain links TRBV5-5 to TRBJ2-1, with TRBD2 matching over 16 bases. From germline, CDR1 is SGHKS and CDR2 YYEKEE (reference sequence). With 5 bases clipped from V and 8 bases from J, the junction kept 7 bases outside the gene matches. The length of the CDR3 is 16 residues. CDR3 in amino acids: CASRMGLAGGEYEQFF. CDR3 in DNA: TGTGCCAGCAGAATGGGACTAGCGGGAGGGGAGTATGAGCAGTTCTTC.

At least ten counts were recorded for this clonotype. This chain links TRBV29-1 with TRBJ1-1; 8 positions agree with TRBD1. The V gene's germline CDR1 is SQVTM and CDR2 ANQGSEA. This CDR3 contains 13 residues. V was pared by 6 bases and J by 3 bases, with 6 bases of the junction left unmatched. For the CDR3, the DNA is TGCAGCGTAAACAGGGGGTTGGACACTGAAGCTTTCTTT. It specifies CSVNRGLDTEAFF.

This clonotype was observed a handful of times. This sequence joins TRBV29-1 and TRBJ2-1; TRBD2 matches 10 bases. The CDR3 loop spans 16 amino acids. Germline V lookup: CDR1 SQVTM, CDR2 ANQGSEA. With 4 bases clipped from V and 4 bases from J, the junction kept 10 bases outside the gene matches. The CDR3, as DNA: TGCAGCGTTGGAGCTCCAGCGGGAGGGTCGTACAATGAGCAGTTCTTC. Translating it yields CSVGAPAGGSYNEQFF.

This clonotype was found a few times. This sequence joins TRBV4-1 and TRBJ1-2; 7 nucleotides match TRBD1. V dropped 2 bases and J dropped 2; count of bases not matched to a gene: 2. The CDR3 consists of 14 residues. Germline CDR1 MGHRA, CDR2 YSYEKL. CDR3: CASSQQGQNYGYTF. CDR3 sequence (DNA): TGCGCCAGCAGCCAACAGGGACAGAACTATGGCTACACCTTC.

This clonotype came up a few times. The DNA for the CDR3 is TGCAGTGCTAGAGGACCAAAGGCAGATCCGCGATACGAGCAGTACTTC. Translated, it gives CSARGPKADPRYEQYF. V gene TRBV20-1 combines with J gene TRBJ2-7; D uncertain. V lost 1 base and J lost 4, with 20 bases in between. Germline CDR1 DFQATT, CDR2 SNEGSKA (reference sequence). The CDR3 totals 16 residues.

The chain uses TRBV5-1 and TRBJ2-1; 7 bases map to TRBD1. The CDR3 spans 15 residues. The V gene end was trimmed by 4 bases and the J gene end by 5 bases; junction bases not matched to a gene: 9. Per germline, CDR1 SGHRS and CDR2 YFSETQ. The CDR3 DNA follows: TGCGCCAGCAGCAGCTCCGGGACAGACCACAATGAGCAGTTCTTC. It yields the protein CASSSSGTDHNEQFF.

This clonotype has ten or more counts. The rearrangement uses TRBV12-3 or TRBV12-4 and TRBJ2-2, with 7 bases that match TRBD2. This CDR3 is 15 amino acids long. J was trimmed by 5 bases and V by 3 bases; bases with no gene match: 6. The CDR3 sequence: CASSLRGNPTGELFF. The CDR3 bases are TGTGCCAGCAGTTTGCGGGGGAACCCTACCGGGGAGCTGTTTTTT.

The gene calls are TRBV12-3 or TRBV12-4 and TRBJ2-1; 15 bases align to TRBD2. J was trimmed by 10 bases and V by 4 bases; bases with no gene match: 20. The CDR3 has 20 amino acids. The CDR3 nucleotides read TGTGCCAGCAGTTCCTCATCCGGGACTAGCGGGAGGCCCCTAGGGGAGGAGCAGTTCTTC. It encodes CASSSSSGTSGRPLGEEQFF.

This clonotype has more than one count but fewer than ten. The chain combines TRBV27 with TRBJ1-6, with 9 bases lining up with TRBD1. The CDR3 runs 15 residues. J gave up 7 bases and V 4 bases, and 5 bases lay outside the gene matches. Germline lookup yields CDR1 MNHEY and CDR2 SMNVEV (reference sequence). The CDR3 bases are TGTGCCAGCAGTTACCGGGACAGGGCGAATTCACCCCTCCACTTT. Its protein product is CASSYRDRANSPLHF.